This T cell receptor beta chain is from a study of blood T cell repertoires in COVID-19. The CDR3 is 15 residues long. The V gene's germline CDR1 is MNHEY and CDR2 SMNVEV (reference sequence). V was trimmed by 1 base and J by 5 bases, leaving 12 bases between them. Repertoires were generated with immunoSEQ multiplex PCR, while TCRdb's copy carries only in-frame clones and drops some. The repertoire holds 180,000 or so clones, 80% to 90% seen once, with roughly 8% in the top ten. The sample comprised peripheral blood. This chain connects TRBV27 to TRBJ2-1; TRBD2 might be the D (6 bases). This receptor was taken from a man between 60 and 75 years old with acute or convalescent COVID-19. The chain's CDR3 is CASSLLYGGNNEQFF. As DNA, the CDR3 is TGTGCCAGCAGTTTATTGTACGGGGGAAACAATGAGCAGTTCTTC.